Following are 19 T cell receptor beta chains from one sample sequenced in a study of T cell therapy after organ transplantation. Antigens for these TCRs are unknown. Using immunoSEQ multiplex PCR, the repertoire was profiled, and TCRdb retains in-frame clones only, with some absent. The sample includes over 45,000 clones, approximately 94% of them seen just once. The sequencing used CD8+ T cells from blood, collected before autologous CMV-specific T cell therapy. These receptors were taken from a human patient who had received a solid organ transplant and had CMV disease.

The gene calls are TRBV9 and TRBJ2-7, with a weak D call TRBD1 (5 bases). CDR1 is SGDLS and CDR2 is YYNGEE in the germline V gene. This CDR3 has 13 amino acids. Trimming shortened V by 4 bases and J by 5 bases, and 13 bases separated the two germline ends. The CDR3 sequence: CASSTDRTHEQYF. CDR3 coding DNA: TGTGCCAGCAGCACCGACAGAACCCACGAGCAGTACTTC.

The CDR3 sequence is CASSFGQGSAGYTF. The CDR3 DNA is TGTGCCAGCAGTTTCGGACAGGGGTCGGCTGGCTACACCTTC. The chain joins TRBV27 to TRBJ1-2, with 9 bases fitting TRBD1. Germline assignment: CDR1 MNHEY and CDR2 SMNVEV (reference sequence). With 3 bases clipped from V and 7 bases from J, the junction kept 6 bases outside the gene matches. The CDR3 loop spans 14 amino acids.

The CDR3 nucleotides are TGTGCCACCCGGGCGGATATGGCAGGATATCAGCCCCAGCATTTT. Translated, it gives CATRADMAGYQPQHF. J is TRBJ1-5 and V is TRBV6-5; no clear D gene. V lost 10 bases and J 5 bases, leaving 21 bases between the germline ends. Germline values: CDR1 MNHEY, CDR2 SVGAGI. The CDR3 runs to 15 residues.

In its sample, this clone was seen a few times. The chain joins TRBV7-2 to TRBJ1-5; D gene ambiguous. Trimming cost V 1 base and J 6 bases, with 10 bases left between them. Looked up from germline, CDR1 is SGHTA and CDR2 is FQGNSA. CDR3 length equals 14 residues. The CDR3 reads CASSLVQVGQPQHF. The CDR3 DNA reads TGTGCCAGCAGCTTAGTTCAGGTTGGTCAGCCCCAGCATTTT. The full variable domain, rest sourced from reference TRBV7-2 and TRBJ1-5, is GAGVSQSPSNKVTEKGKDVELRCDPISGHTALYWYRQSLGQGLEFLIYFQGNSAPDKSGLPSDRFSAERTGGSVSTLTIQRTQQEDSAVYLCASSLVQVGQPQHFGDGTRLSIL.

This sequence joins TRBV19 and TRBJ1-2, with 8 bases fitting TRBD1. The CDR3 covers 15 residues. CDR1 and CDR2 from the germline V gene are LNHDA and SQIVND (reference sequence). V trimming: 5 bases; J trimming: 3 bases; junction bases outside the gene matches: 8. Here the CDR3 reads CASSERTGSHYGYTF. In nucleotides, the CDR3 is TGTGCCAGTAGTGAACGGACAGGGTCTCACTATGGCTACACCTTC.

This chain's CDR3 is CASSTRDRGEKNIQYF. The CDR3 DNA reads TGTGCCAGCAGCACTCGGGACAGGGGCGAGAAAAACATTCAGTACTTC. The rearrangement uses TRBV5-6 and TRBJ2-4, with 10 nucleotides matching TRBD1. The CDR3 has 16 amino acids. The junction had 8 bases not matched to a gene; V was cut back by 4 bases and J by 4 bases. Germline V gene sequence: CDR1 SGHDT, CDR2 YYEEEE.

The rearrangement uses TRBV7-8 and TRBJ2-5, with D possibly TRBD2 on 6 matching bases. The germline V and J ends were trimmed by 3 bases and 5 bases, with 16 bases remaining between them. The CDR3 extends over 15 amino acids. The germline V gene encodes CDR1 SGHVS and CDR2 FQNEAQ. The CDR3 nucleotides are TGTGCCAGCAGCTTCGGGACTTCGACGCAGGAGACCCAGTACTTC. Protein product: CASSFGTSTQETQYF.

The chain employs TRBV6-5 and TRBJ2-7; TRBD1 agrees at 11 bases. CDR3 length: 14 residues. V shed 4 bases and J 6 bases; nucleotides not matched to a gene: 5. The germline CDR1 and CDR2 sequences are MNHEY and SVGAGI. Here the CDR3 DNA reads TGTGCCAGCAGTTGGGGGGGGACAGGGGGCGAGCAGTACTTC. Protein: CASSWGGTGGEQYF.

The chain joins TRBV4-3 to TRBJ1-1, with D unclear. The germline V and J ends were trimmed by 0 bases and 3 bases, with 11 bases remaining between them. CDR3 length equals 15 residues. The germline V gene has CDR1 LGHNA and CDR2 YSLEER. The CDR3 loop reads CASSQDMGGYTEAFF. The CDR3 DNA sequence: TGCGCCAGCAGCCAAGATATGGGCGGTTACACTGAAGCTTTCTTT.

The genes are TRBV29-1 and TRBJ2-3; TRBD2 matches at 11 bases. The length of the CDR3 is 15 residues. The trim removed 3 bases at V and 5 bases at J, leaving 7 bases unmatched. From germline, CDR1 is SQVTM and CDR2 ANQGSEA. For the CDR3, the DNA is TGCAGCGTTGAGGTGGGCCTAGCGGGAGGAGATACGCAGTATTTT. Translation: CSVEVGLAGGDTQYF.

The chain employs TRBV6-4 and TRBJ2-3, with 8 bases aligning to TRBD1. The CDR3 is made up of 14 amino acids. V was pared by 6 bases and J by 1 base, with 3 bases of the junction left unmatched. The germline V gene encodes CDR1 MRHNA and CDR2 SNTAGT. Here the CDR3 reads CASSDRGGTDTQYF. Here the CDR3 DNA reads TGTGCCAGCAGCGACAGGGGAGGCACAGATACGCAGTATTTT.

J is TRBJ1-2 and V is TRBV5-6, with 8 nucleotides matching TRBD1. The J segment lost 4 bases and the V segment lost 2 bases, leaving 1 base of the junction unmatched. CDR3 length: 13 amino acids. In germline, CDR1 is SGHDT, CDR2 YYEEEE. The CDR3 DNA reads as TGTGCCAGCAGCTTAGGGACAGGCTATGGCTACACCTTC. Translation gives CASSLGTGYGYTF.

The V gene is TRBV19, the J gene TRBJ1-6; 9 positions agree with TRBD1. Germline trimming cut 7 bases from V and 7 bases from J; bases unmatched to any gene: 5. Germline loops: CDR1 LNHDA, CDR2 SQIVND (reference sequence). The CDR3 covers 14 residues. CDR3 region: CASTSGTGNSPLHF. CDR3 DNA: TGTGCCAGTACCTCCGGGACAGGGAATTCACCCCTCCACTTT.

V is TRBV7-3 and J is TRBJ1-6, with 9 nucleotides matching TRBD1. CDR3 length equals 16 residues. Germline trimming cut 5 bases from V and 8 bases from J; bases unmatched to any gene: 10. Germline loops: CDR1 SGHTA, CDR2 FQGTGA. CDR3 nucleotides: TGTGCCAGCAGCATTACCCCCCGGACAGGGGATTCACCCCTCCACTTT. Translating gives CASSITPRTGDSPLHF.

Here the CDR3 DNA reads TGTGCCAGCAGCTTAGAGGCTAGCGGGGACAATGAGCAGTTCTTC. Its translation is CASSLEASGDNEQFF. This chain connects TRBV7-6 to TRBJ2-1; 9 bases map to TRBD2. The length of the CDR3 is 15 residues. From germline, CDR1 is SGHVS and CDR2 FNYEAQ. J was trimmed by 5 bases and V by 1 base; bases with no gene match: 3.

Concerning this clone itself: At one boundary the junction diverges from the germline segment, which might be a read error. The chain couples TRBV7-7 to TRBJ2-2; no clear D gene. The CDR3 length is 12 residues. Germline CDR1 is SSHAT and CDR2 is FNYEAQ (reference sequence). This chain's CDR3 is CASSFSTGELFF. Written as DNA, the CDR3 is TGTGCTAGCAGCTTTAGCACCGGGGAGCTGTTTTTT.

CDR3 residues: CASSFGSSYEQYF. The CDR3, as DNA: TGTGCCAGCAGCTTTGGCAGCTCCTACGAGCAGTACTTC. The chain links TRBV7-8 to TRBJ2-7; no definite D call. CDR3 length equals 13 residues. CDR1 SGHVS and CDR2 FQNEAQ come from the germline V gene. V was trimmed by 3 bases and J by 0 bases, leaving 6 bases between them.

V is TRBV2 and J is TRBJ2-7; TRBD1 or TRBD2 may be the D gene (5 bases each). Germline CDR1 SNHLY, CDR2 FYNNEI. V lost 1 base to trimming and J lost 1 base, with 11 bases between them. The CDR3 is 15 amino acids. The CDR3 sequence is CASSEGRDASYEQYF. In DNA, the CDR3 is TGTGCCAGCAGTGAAGGACGGGACGCTTCCTACGAGCAGTACTTC.

The genes are TRBV5-4 and TRBJ2-5; perhaps TRBD2 as D (6 bases). This CDR3 has 15 residues. From germline, CDR1 is SGHNT and CDR2 YYREEE (reference sequence). Trimming stripped 3 bases from V and 4 bases from J, with 16 bases between. CDR3 loop: CASSSTGIGGETQYF. CDR3 coding DNA: TGTGCCAGCAGCTCCACGGGGATCGGGGGAGAGACCCAGTACTTC.